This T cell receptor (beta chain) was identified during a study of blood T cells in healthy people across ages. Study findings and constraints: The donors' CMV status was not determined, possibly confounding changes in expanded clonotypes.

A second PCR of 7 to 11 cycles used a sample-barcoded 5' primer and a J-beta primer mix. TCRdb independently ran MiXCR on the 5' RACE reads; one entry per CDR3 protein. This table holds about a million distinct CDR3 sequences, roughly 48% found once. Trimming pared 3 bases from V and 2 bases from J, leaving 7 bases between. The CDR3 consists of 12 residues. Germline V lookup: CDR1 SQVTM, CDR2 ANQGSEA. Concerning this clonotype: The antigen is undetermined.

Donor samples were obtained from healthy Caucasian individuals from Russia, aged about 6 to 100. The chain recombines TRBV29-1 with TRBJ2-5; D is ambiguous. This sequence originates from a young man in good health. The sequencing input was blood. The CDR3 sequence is CSVEDGQETQYF. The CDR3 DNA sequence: TGCAGCGTTGAGGACGGACAAGAGACCCAGTACTTC.